This is a list of T cell receptor beta chains from one sample in a study of cytomegalovirus exposure and HLA in healthy donors. The repertoire was sequenced with immunoSEQ multiplex PCR; TCRdb's copy has only in-frame clones and lacks some. This listing includes 100,000 to 150,000 clones. The sequencing input was PBMCs. Source of these receptors: a middle-aged man in good health and CMV-seronegative. The CDR3 runs from the conserved cysteine through the conserved F or W. D genes are given only for firm matches.

cdr3_nt cdr3_aa cdr3_length j_call d_call v_call
TGTGCCAGCGAGGACAGGGGATTGGAGACCCAGTACTTC CASEDRGLETQYF 13 TRBJ2-5 TRBD1 TRBV6-1
TGTGCCAGCAGCGAGGACAGGGTTGACTCCTACGAGCAGTACTTC CASSEDRVDSYEQYF 15 TRBJ2-7 TRBD1 TRBV7-8
TGTGCCTGGAGTGTACGCGGATCCAAGGCTTTCTTT CAWSVRGSKAFF 12 TRBJ1-1 NA TRBV30
TGTGCCACCCGAACGGGGGTTCTCGGCTACACCTTC CATRTGVLGYTF 12 TRBJ1-2 NA TRBV28
TGCGCCAGCAGTGACTTTAGCGAGAGCTCCTACGAGCAGTACTTC CASSDFSESSYEQYF 15 TRBJ2-7 NA TRBV10-2
TGTGCCAGTAGTATAGACCGGGACAGGAGAAACACCGGGGAGCTGTTTTTT CASSIDRDRRNTGELFF 17 TRBJ2-2 TRBD1 TRBV19
TGCGCCAGCAGCTTAGAGGGTAAGAACACTGAAGCTTTCTTT CASSLEGKNTEAFF 14 TRBJ1-1 NA TRBV5-1
TGTGCCAGCAGCTTAGAAGCGGGAGCCTACAATGAGCAGTTCTTC CASSLEAGAYNEQFF 15 TRBJ2-1 TRBD2 TRBV11-1
TGCAGCGCCGGACAGGGGAGGAACACTGAAGCTTTCTTT CSAGQGRNTEAFF 13 TRBJ1-1 TRBD1 TRBV29-1
TGCGCCAGCAGTACTATGGGTAGGAGCTCCTACAATGAGCAGTTCTTC CASSTMGRSSYNEQFF 16 TRBJ2-1 NA TRBV10-1
TGTGCCAGTACCGGGAGACGCGGTCTCTCTGGGGCCAACGTCCTGACTTTC CASTGRRGLSGANVLTF 17 TRBJ2-6 NA TRBV19
TGTGCCAGCAGCACCCGACAGACCACGAACACCGGGGAGCTGTTTTTT CASSTRQTTNTGELFF 16 TRBJ2-2 NA TRBV7-9
TGTGCCAGCAGGAAGGGTATAGGGGGCACAACGGCAGGTCTGACGCAGTATTTT CASRKGIGGTTAGLTQYF 18 TRBJ2-3 TRBD1 TRBV27
TGTGCCAGCAGGAACAGGGTAACTGGGGCCAACGTCCTGACTTTC CASRNRVTGANVLTF 15 TRBJ2-6 NA TRBV6-1
TGTGCCAGCTCACCCCGACTAGTTAACAATGAGCAGTTCTTC CASSPRLVNNEQFF 14 TRBJ2-1 NA TRBV18
TGTGCCAGCAGCCCATGGGAGAGCGGGAAAGAGACCCAGTACTTC CASSPWESGKETQYF 15 TRBJ2-5 TRBD2 TRBV7-8
TGTGCCAGCAGTTACTCGAGCGGGCCAGGCGAGCAGTACTTC CASSYSSGPGEQYF 14 TRBJ2-7 NA TRBV6-5
TGTGCCAGTAGTATAGTTAGCGGGAGGGGTGAGCAGTTCTTC CASSIVSGRGEQFF 14 TRBJ2-1 TRBD2 TRBV19
TGTGCCAGCAGTGGGACTAGCGGGGGGGCCTACAATGAGCAGTTCTTC CASSGTSGGAYNEQFF 16 TRBJ2-1 TRBD2 TRBV6-1
TGTGCCAGCAGCTCTTCGGGGGGAAGAGGTCAAGAGACCCAGTACTTC CASSSSGGRGQETQYF 16 TRBJ2-5 TRBD2 TRBV11-2
TGTGCCACGTCAGTTCCAGGGAAGGGAGAGACCCAGTACTTC CATSVPGKGETQYF 14 TRBJ2-5 NA TRBV19
TGTGCCAGCATTAGACTTGGAGGTAGCTCCTACAATGAGCAGTTCTTC CASIRLGGSSYNEQFF 16 TRBJ2-1 NA TRBV6-6
TGTGCCAGCAGCTTGGAAATAGCGGGAACCGGGGAGCTGTTTTTT CASSLEIAGTGELFF 15 TRBJ2-2 TRBD2 TRBV5-4
TGTGCCAGCAGCCAGGCAGGGGGCGCGTACGAGCAGTACTTC CASSQAGGAYEQYF 14 TRBJ2-7 TRBD1 TRBV4-2
TGTGCCAGCAGACTAGCGGGAGGGCCGTCCAATGAGCAGTTCTTC CASRLAGGPSNEQFF 15 TRBJ2-1 TRBD2 TRBV25-1
TGTGCCAGCAGAGCGCAGGGTAGGAATTACGAGCAGTACTTC CASRAQGRNYEQYF 14 TRBJ2-7 NA TRBV28
TGTGCCAGCAGCTTGGACAGGGGTCTAACTGAAGCTTTCTTT CASSLDRGLTEAFF 14 TRBJ1-1 TRBD1 TRBV7-8
TGTGCCAGTAGTATGGGACAGGGACCGAGCACAGATACGCAGTATTTT CASSMGQGPSTDTQYF 16 TRBJ2-3 TRBD1 TRBV19
TGTGCCAGCAGCCTCGCAGGCAGGGGAGCCGAGCAGTACTTC CASSLAGRGAEQYF 14 TRBJ2-7 NA TRBV7-8
TGTGCCACCGGTGTCGCGGGGGGGAGGTCGGATCAGCCCCAGCATTTT CATGVAGGRSDQPQHF 16 TRBJ1-5 NA TRBV15
TGTGCCAGCAGACCTCTAGTAACCTACGAGCAGTACTTC CASRPLVTYEQYF 13 TRBJ2-7 NA TRBV6-5
TGCAGCGGACAGCTGAACACTGAAGCTTTCTTT CSGQLNTEAFF 11 TRBJ1-1 NA TRBV29-1
TGTGCCAGTAAACGACAGGGCCTCCAACCCGAGACCCAGTACTTC CASKRQGLQPETQYF 15 TRBJ2-5 TRBD1 TRBV19